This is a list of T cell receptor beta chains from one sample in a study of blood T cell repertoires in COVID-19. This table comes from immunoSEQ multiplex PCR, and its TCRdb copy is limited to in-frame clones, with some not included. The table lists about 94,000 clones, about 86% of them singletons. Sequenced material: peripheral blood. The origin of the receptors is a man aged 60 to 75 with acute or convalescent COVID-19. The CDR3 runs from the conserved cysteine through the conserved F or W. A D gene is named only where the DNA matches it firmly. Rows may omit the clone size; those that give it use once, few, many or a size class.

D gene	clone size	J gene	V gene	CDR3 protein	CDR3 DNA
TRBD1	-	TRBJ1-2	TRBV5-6	CASSFPEETGDGYTF	TGTGCCAGCAGCTTTCCCGAAGAGACAGGGGATGGCTACACCTTC
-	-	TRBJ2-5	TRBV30	CAWSPSREETQYF	TGTGCCTGGAGTCCCAGCAGGGAAGAGACCCAGTACTTC
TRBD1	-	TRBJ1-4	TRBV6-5	CASSYKTGPNEKLFF	TGTGCCAGCAGTTACAAGACAGGGCCTAATGAAAAACTGTTTTTT
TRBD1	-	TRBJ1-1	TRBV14	CASSQQGALSTEAFF	TGTGCCAGCAGCCAACAGGGGGCGTTGAGCACTGAAGCTTTCTTT
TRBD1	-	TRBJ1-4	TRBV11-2	CASSPGQQTEKLFF	TGTGCCAGCAGCCCGGGACAGCAGACCGAAAAACTGTTTTTT
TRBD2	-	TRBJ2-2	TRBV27	CASSTQRLAGGLGTGELFF	TGTGCCAGCAGTACCCAAAGGCTAGCGGGGGGGCTCGGCACCGGGGAGCTGTTTTTT
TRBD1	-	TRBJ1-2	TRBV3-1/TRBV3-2	CASSPRDRALIYGYTF	TGTGCCAGCAGCCCCCGGGACAGGGCCCTTATCTATGGCTACACCTTC
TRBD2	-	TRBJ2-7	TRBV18	CASSKSGGVYEQYF	TGTGCCAGCTCAAAAAGCGGGGGGGTCTACGAGCAGTACTTC
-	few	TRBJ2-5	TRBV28	CASSPIDRDKYQETQYF	TGTGCCAGCAGCCCTATAGACAGAGACAAGTACCAAGAGACCCAGTACTTC
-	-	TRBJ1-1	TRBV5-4	CASSLGGRRDTEAFF	TGTGCCAGCAGCTTGGGGGGGCGGCGTGACACTGAAGCTTTCTTT
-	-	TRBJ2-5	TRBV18	CASSPGDFQETQYF	TGTGCCAGCTCACCCGGGGACTTTCAAGAGACCCAGTACTTC
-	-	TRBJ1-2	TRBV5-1	CASRTGTSDGYTF	TGCGCCAGCAGGACCGGGACATCGGATGGCTACACCTTC
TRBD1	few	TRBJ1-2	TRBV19	CASSIGQGASGYTF	TGTGCCAGTAGTATTGGCCAGGGGGCAAGCGGCTACACCTTC
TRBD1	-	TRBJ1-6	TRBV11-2	CASSFGTGAPLHF	TGTGCCAGCAGCTTCGGGACAGGGGCACCCCTCCACTTT
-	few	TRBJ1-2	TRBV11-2	CASSLDGRGRKTNGYTF	TGTGCCAGCAGCTTAGATGGGCGGGGGCGCAAAACGAATGGCTACACCTTC
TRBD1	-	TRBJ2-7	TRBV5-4	CASSLVPGQGNEQYF	TGTGCCAGCAGCTTGGTCCCGGGACAGGGGAACGAGCAGTACTTC
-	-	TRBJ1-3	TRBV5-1	CASSLEQSSGNTIYF	TGCGCCAGCAGCTTGGAACAGAGCTCTGGAAACACCATATATTTT
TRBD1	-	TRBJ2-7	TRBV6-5	CASSYYRGLEQYF	TGTGCCAGCAGCTATTACAGGGGGCTGGAGCAGTACTTC
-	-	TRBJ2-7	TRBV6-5	CASRDSYEQYF	TGTGCCAGCAGGGACAGCTACGAGCAGTACTTC
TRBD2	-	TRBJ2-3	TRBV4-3	CASSQDPSGGRVDTQYF	TGCGCCAGCAGCCAAGATCCCAGCGGGGGGCGGGTAGATACGCAGTATTTT